Listed below are T cell receptor beta chains from one sample, sequenced in a study of identical twins. MiXCR, run by TCRdb on the 5' RACE reads, gives a single entry per CDR3 protein. The table has roughly 720,000 distinct CDR3 sequences, roughly 18% seen once. Another study also made use of these data, one on T cells expressing NK-cell markers.

Sequenced input: PBMCs. Every receptor here comes from a woman aged 18-29 years in good health. CDR3s include the opening cysteine and the closing phenylalanine or tryptophan. Each record gives: D gene, V gene, CDR3 length, J gene, clone size, CDR3 protein, CDR3 DNA. A D gene is named only where the DNA matches it firmly. Expanded clones are given a class, and other clones once, few, many or no size at all.

>TRBD2|TRBV7-2|16|TRBJ2-2|.
CASSLPPGLGAGELFF
TGTGCCAGCAGTCTTCCTCCGGGACTAGGGGCCGGGGAGCTGTTTTTT
>TRBD1|TRBV12-3/TRBV12-4|15|TRBJ2-7|.
CASRPGTGEASEQYF
TGTGCCAGCAGACCCGGGACAGGGGAGGCATCCGAGCAGTACTTC
>.|TRBV18|13|TRBJ2-1|few
CASSPPFPTEQFF
TGTGCCAGCTCACCACCCTTCCCGACTGAGCAGTTCTTC
>.|TRBV3-1|14|TRBJ2-3|.
CASSLGRRPDTQYF
TGTGCCAGCAGCCTAGGACGCCGTCCAGATACGCAGTATTTT
>.|TRBV20-1|12|TRBJ2-1|.
CSAAAGSYEQFF
TGCAGTGCCGCTGCGGGGAGTTATGAGCAGTTCTTC
>.|TRBV29-1|13|TRBJ2-1|many
CSVEDLGRIRQFF
TGCAGCGTTGAAGATCTTGGCCGTATACGGCAGTTCTTC
>.|TRBV7-6|17|TRBJ1-1|many
CASSRRALGRAYTEAFF
TGTGCCAGCAGCCGGAGGGCATTAGGGAGGGCGTACACTGAAGCTTTCTTT
>.|TRBV11-2|16|TRBJ2-1|.
CASSLGLAGFYNEQFF
TGTGCCAGCAGCTTAGGTTTGGCGGGGTTTTACAATGAGCAGTTCTTC
>TRBD2|TRBV11-2|14|TRBJ2-3|.
CAGSGGGLTNTQYF
TGTGCCGGTTCGGGGGGGGGCCTTACAAATACGCAGTATTTT
>TRBD1|TRBV20-1|17|TRBJ1-5|few
CSATRDPSGTGSQPQHF
TGCAGTGCTACTAGGGACCCTTCCGGGACAGGGAGTCAGCCCCAGCATTTT
>TRBD2|TRBV6-2/TRBV6-3|20|TRBJ2-6|few
CASSYSGLAGPFSGANVLTF
TGTGCCAGCAGTTACTCCGGACTAGCGGGCCCTTTCTCTGGGGCCAACGTCCTGACTTTC
>.|TRBV29-1|11|TRBJ2-5|.
CSVGGVGTQYF
TGCAGCGTTGGAGGGGTAGGGACCCAGTACTTC
>.|TRBV7-6|17|TRBJ2-4|.
CASSLRGPGRSKNIQYF
TGTGCCAGCAGCTTAAGGGGCCCGGGTCGTTCCAAAAACATTCAGTACTTC
>.|TRBV6-1|16|TRBJ1-6|.
CASRPGASSYNSPLHF
TGTGCCAGCAGGCCGGGGGCGAGCTCCTATAATTCACCCCTCCACTTT
>.|TRBV4-1|18|TRBJ2-6|few
CASSQDGLSMAGANVLTF
TGCGCCAGCAGCCAGGATGGACTTTCCATGGCTGGGGCCAACGTCCTGACTTTC
>.|TRBV6-1|14|TRBJ2-7|few
CASRFYRGDYEQYF
TGTGCCAGCAGATTTTACCGGGGAGACTACGAGCAGTACTTC
>.|TRBV7-2|12|TRBJ2-3|many
CASSLAPDTQYF
TGTGCCAGCAGCTTAGCTCCAGATACGCAGTATTTT
>.|TRBV21-1|15|TRBJ2-7|.
CASTPGQGHPYEQYF
TGTGCCAGCACCCCAGGACAGGGACACCCCTACGAGCAGTACTTC
>.|TRBV5-1|15|TRBJ1-1|.
CASSAQGRTNTEAFF
TGCGCCAGCAGCGCCCAAGGACGGACGAACACTGAAGCTTTCTTT
>TRBD2|TRBV5-1|16|TRBJ2-3|many
CASSFGTSGGTDTQYF
TGTGCTAGCAGCTTCGGGACTAGCGGGGGAACAGATACGCAGTATTTT
>TRBD1|TRBV5-1|15|TRBJ2-7|few
CASRSIGTGRNEQYF
TGCGCTTCCAGGTCCATAGGGACAGGGCGGAACGAGCAGTACTTC
>.|TRBV7-9|15|TRBJ2-7|.
CASSPLPPGDYEQYF
TGTGCCAGCAGCCCCCTCCCCCCAGGGGACTACGAGCAGTACTTC
>TRBD1|TRBV7-6|16|TRBJ2-1|.
CASSKTGQGWINEQFF
TGTGCCAGCAGTAAAACGGGACAGGGATGGATAAATGAGCAGTTCTTC
>.|TRBV7-9|14|TRBJ1-5|.
CASSLEGLSQPQHF
TGTGCCAGCAGCTTAGAGGGGCTAAGTCAGCCCCAGCATTTT
>.|TRBV7-6|11|TRBJ1-1|.
CASSGGRGAFF
TGTGCCAGCTCGGGGGGCAGAGGAGCTTTCTTT
>.|TRBV6-1|13|TRBJ2-2|few
CASSTTETGELFF
TGTGCCAGCAGTACGACAGAAACCGGGGAGCTGTTTTTT
>.|TRBV20-1|12|TRBJ2-1|few
CSASPYYNEQFF
TGCAGTGCCTCCCCGTACTACAATGAGCAGTTCTTC
>TRBD2|TRBV29-1|15|TRBJ2-3|few
CSVARRAGVADTQYF
TGCAGCGTTGCCCGGCGGGCGGGAGTCGCAGATACGCAGTATTTT
>TRBD2|TRBV5-3|17|TRBJ2-1|.
CARRSSGSPSSYNEQFF
TGTGCCAGAAGGTCGAGCGGGAGCCCTAGCTCCTACAATGAGCAGTTCTTC
>.|TRBV5-6|14|TRBJ2-7|many
CASSFRGRPYEQYF
TGTGCCAGCAGCTTCAGGGGACGACCCTACGAGCAGTACTTC
>.|TRBV4-1|15|TRBJ2-3|.
CASSQFGLLTDTQYF
TGCGCCAGCAGCCAGTTTGGACTACTCACAGATACGCAGTATTTT
>.|TRBV20-1|15|TRBJ1-4|.
CSARGRAATNEKLFF
TGCAGTGCTAGAGGCAGGGCCGCAACTAATGAAAAACTGTTTTTT
>TRBD1|TRBV7-8|14|TRBJ1-1|.
CASRRGTGNTEAFF
TGTGCCAGCAGACGGGGGACAGGAAACACTGAAGCTTTCTTT
>TRBD1|TRBV6-1|16|TRBJ2-1|.
CASSVRWGTGANEQFF
TGTGCCAGCAGCGTAAGGTGGGGGACAGGGGCCAATGAGCAGTTCTTC
>TRBD1|TRBV7-9|12|TRBJ2-1|.
CASLNRGNEQFF
TGTGCCAGCTTAAACAGGGGGAATGAGCAGTTCTTC
>.|TRBV12-3/TRBV12-4|13|TRBJ1-2|.
CASSPNRDAGYTF
TGTGCCAGCAGCCCTAACAGGGACGCTGGCTACACCTTC
>.|TRBV20-1|13|TRBJ1-2|.
CSARDTRGDGYTF
TGCAGTGCTAGAGATACCCGTGGGGATGGCTACACCTTC
>.|TRBV5-1|16|TRBJ2-1|few
CASSLAGRGHYNEQFF
TGCGCCAGCAGCTTGGCCGGACGGGGACATTACAATGAGCAGTTCTTC
>.|TRBV5-1|16|TRBJ2-2|.
CASSLELGRNTGELFF
TGCGCCAGCAGCTTGGAATTGGGCAGGAACACCGGGGAGCTGTTTTTT